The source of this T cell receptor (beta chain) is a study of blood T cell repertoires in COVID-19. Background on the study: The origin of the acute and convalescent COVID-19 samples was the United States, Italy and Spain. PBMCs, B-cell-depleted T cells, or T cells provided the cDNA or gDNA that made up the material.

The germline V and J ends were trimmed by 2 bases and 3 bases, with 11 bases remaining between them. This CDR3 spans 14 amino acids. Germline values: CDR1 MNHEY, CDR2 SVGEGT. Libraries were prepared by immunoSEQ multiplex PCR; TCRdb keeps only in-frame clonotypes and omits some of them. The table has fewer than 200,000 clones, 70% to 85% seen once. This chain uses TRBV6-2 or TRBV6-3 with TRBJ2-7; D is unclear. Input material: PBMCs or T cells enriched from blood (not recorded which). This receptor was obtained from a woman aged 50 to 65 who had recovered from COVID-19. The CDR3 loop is CASSYEASRYEQYF. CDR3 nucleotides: TGTGCCAGCAGTTACGAGGCCTCCCGCTACGAGCAGTACTTC.